This TCR beta chain comes out of a study of persistence of HIV-infected CD4 T cells. Anti-CD3/anti-CD28 beads served as a nonspecific positive control stimulus. CD4+ T cells upregulating both CD40 ligand and CD69 were sorted as responding cells. Sequencing used immunoSEQ version 4 in survey mode. Assay used: immunoSEQ multiplex PCR; TCRdb lists only in-frame clones, some missing. Of approximately 46,000 clones listed, about 87% are singletons. The ends lost 0 bases at V and 6 bases at J; junction bases unmatched: 5. This CDR3 comprises 14 residues. Germline V gene data show CDR1 as GTSNPN and CDR2 as SVGIG (reference sequence). A word on this clone: Antigen specificity is unknown.

Study observations and caveats: TCRbeta richness was lower in CMV- and Gag-responding cells than in anti-CD3/anti-CD28-responding cells.

Sequencing used CD4+ T cells sorted from PBMCs after approximately 19-hour stimulation, obtained from a patient who received antiretroviral therapy. V gene TRBV30 combines with J gene TRBJ1-5; TRBD1 aligns across 7 bases. The receptor was derived from an adult woman with HIV who was CMV-seropositive. CDR3 sequence (DNA): TGTGCCTGGAGTGTTCGAGGGGGCGGTCAGCCCCAGCATTTT. Protein: CAWSVRGGGQPQHF.